The TCR beta chain under discussion was sequenced for a study of blood T cell repertoires in COVID-19. Original processing methods: Nucleated cell number was recorded as an estimate derived from reference gene primer amplification. The method was immunoSEQ multiplex PCR; TCRdb's version includes in-frame clones alone and lacks a portion of them. That table furnishes V, J and clone size, whereas the DNA furnished D and trimming. Here the sample spans roughly 50,000 clones, 70% to 90% being singletons. This sequence was found in an elderly woman with COVID-19, enrolled during active disease. Sample: peripheral blood.

The CDR3 DNA is TGTGCCAGCAGCTTGGGACTAGCGGGAGGTACAAGCTCCTACAATGAGCAGTTCTTC. It translates to CASSLGLAGGTSSYNEQFF. The V gene is TRBV5-4, the J gene TRBJ2-1, with 13 positions matching TRBD2. The V and J ends lost 0 bases and 0 bases, in that order; junction bases with no gene match: 6. CDR1 SGHNT and CDR2 YYREEE come from the germline V gene (reference sequence). This CDR3 contains 19 residues.